The present entry profiles one T cell receptor (beta chain) with its context. It has no known antigen specificity. Base quality data are lacking; no much larger clone is found one base away. The entry originates in a study of blood T cell repertoires in COVID-19 (dated by TCRdb to between 2020 and 2021). About the investigation overall: The collaborator samples originated in the United States, Italy and Spain and spanned the acute and convalescent phases of COVID-19. The prospective study material was composed of cDNA or gDNA derived from T cells, B-cell-depleted T cells, or PBMCs. The dataset comprised deeply sampled blood TCRbeta repertoires from subjects exposed to, actively infected with, or recovered from COVID-19. The repertoires were made available in a free public database intended to serve as a resource for research on the immune response to SARS-CoV-2. The samples were drawn from two sources: the first 160 participants of the ongoing ImmuneRACE study, and 1,000 to 1,500 subjects contributed by 6 global collaborators. A de-identified subject ID, COVID-19 status, age in years and sex were almost always included in the sample metadata. Where available, HLA class I and class II types were taken from metadata supplied by the sample provider and were not determined by assay-based typing. The research as a whole found: Clinical and demographic metadata were provided uncurated, with the amount varying by source and participant.

CDR1 and CDR2 are drawn from the germline V gene (reference sequence): SGHNT, YYREEE. V sheds 4 bases and J sheds 0 bases, leaving 16 bases between their ends. Measured from the cysteine to the phenylalanine, the CDR3 is 17 residues long. Only CDR3 DNA is held: 51 bases, read in frame from base 1. Each collaborating institution followed its own protocols to collect whole blood in K2EDTA tubes. Collaborator samples were shipped for TCRbeta analysis as frozen whole blood, isolated PBMCs, or DNA extracted from either sample type. TCRbeta CDR3 regions were amplified from genomic DNA by means of the immunoSEQ Assay, a bias-controlled multiplex PCR. The source study handled its data this way. The number of nucleated cells in each sample was estimated by amplification of reference gene primers within the assay. Sequence reads were collapsed and filtered to measure the absolute abundance of every unique TCRbeta CDR3 rearrangement. For each sample, productive Simpson clonality was calculated as the square root of Simpson's diversity index across productive rearrangements. Entries here come from immuneACCESS through TCRdb and include only in-frame sequences with V and J called. Some clones fail to appear in such tables; in the studies checked, an unresolved V gene covers under half of the shortfall, and the cause of the remainder is unknown. The DNA gave D and trimming, while V, J and clone size come from that table. This sample has about 140,000 clones in its table, and more than 65% of those were observed once. The ten largest make up around 8% of the sample.

The chain is encoded by TRBV5-4 joined to TRBJ1-4, with an unclear D gene assignment. Sequencing used peripheral blood. The origin of this receptor is a human donor in a cohort sampled during active COVID-19. The CDR3 region has the sequence CASSPVKGDATNEKLFF. The DNA sequence reads TGTGCCAGCAGCCCAGTTAAGGGAGACGCAACTAATGAAAAACTGTTTTTT.